Each of the 25 T cell receptor beta chains below was sequenced from the same sample in a study of identifying expanded T cells in peripheral blood. The method was immunoSEQ multiplex PCR; TCRdb's version includes in-frame clones alone and lacks a portion of them. The data hold tens of thousands of clones, with nearly 90% observed a single time. Source material: blood. The receptor set was obtained from a person between 18 and 75 years old in good health.

This chain joins TRBV11-3 and TRBJ1-4; 8 bases line up with TRBD1. Germline lookup yields CDR1 SGHNT and CDR2 YENEEA. The CDR3 has 18 residues. Losses at the gene ends were 0 bases for V and 0 bases for J; bases not matched to a gene: 6. CDR3 sequence: CASSLDPGQAATNEKLFF. For the CDR3, the DNA is TGTGCCAGCAGCTTAGATCCGGGACAGGCTGCAACTAATGAAAAACTGTTTTTT. The variable domain in full, completed from reference TRBV11-3 and TRBJ1-4, reads EAGVVQSPRYKIIEKKQPVAFWCNPISGHNTLYWYLQNLGQGPELLIRYENEEAVDDSQLPKDRFSAERLKGVDSTLKIQPAELGDSAVYLCASSLDPGQAATNEKLFFGSGTQLSVL.

The chain carries TRBV4-3 and TRBJ1-2; TRBD1 matches at 7 bases. V was pared by 0 bases and J by 4 bases, with 5 bases of the junction left unmatched. The CDR3 is 15 residues long. CDR1 is LGHNA and CDR2 is YSLEER in the germline V gene. The CDR3 sequence: CASSQDATGTYGYTF. The DNA for the CDR3 is TGCGCCAGCAGCCAAGATGCGACAGGGACCTATGGCTACACCTTC.

The chain employs TRBV12-5 and TRBJ1-2; no clear D gene. Looked up from germline, CDR1 is LGHNT and CDR2 is FRNRAP. V lost 2 bases and J 1 base, leaving 5 bases between the germline ends. There are 13 residues in the CDR3. This chain's CDR3 is CASGLNGNYGYTF. The CDR3 coding sequence is TGTGCTAGTGGTTTGAATGGTAACTATGGCTACACCTTC.

The chain uses TRBV30 and TRBJ1-2; the match to TRBD1 covers 7 bases. The germline V gene has CDR1 GTSNPN and CDR2 SVGIG (reference sequence). The junction had 12 bases not matched to a gene; V was cut back by 3 bases and J by 8 bases. CDR3 length: 14 amino acids. The CDR3 bases are TGTGCCTGGAGGAAAGCGGACAGGTTATCAGGCTACACCTTC. Protein: CAWRKADRLSGYTF.

This clone has just one count. The rearrangement joins TRBV29-1 to TRBJ2-1; no reliable D call. Germline values: CDR1 SQVTM, CDR2 ANQGSEA. The CDR3 sequence is 13 residues long. Trimming pared 1 base from V and 5 bases from J, leaving 9 bases between. This chain's CDR3 is CSVEADGNNEQFF. DNA of the CDR3: TGCAGCGTTGAAGCGGACGGAAACAATGAGCAGTTCTTC.

V gene TRBV7-9 combines with J gene TRBJ2-1; possible D gene TRBD2, 6 bases. V was shortened by 5 bases and J by 4 bases, with 18 bases between the two germline ends. The CDR3 consists of 16 residues. CDR1 SEHNR and CDR2 FQNEAQ come from the germline V gene (reference sequence). In DNA form, the CDR3 reads TGTGCCAGCAGCCTAGAGGGACTGCGGGGATACAATGAGCAGTTCTTC. Residues: CASSLEGLRGYNEQFF.

The gene calls are TRBV4-2 and TRBJ2-2; the D is unclear. Germline V gives CDR1 LGHNA, CDR2 YNFKEQ. Trimming took 0 bases from V and 4 from J, leaving 9 bases between them. The CDR3 loop spans 15 amino acids. CDR3 nucleotide sequence: TGTGCCAGCAGCCAAGAGTTCAGAGCCACCGGGGAGCTGTTTTTT. Protein: CASSQEFRATGELFF.

V and J are TRBV6-6 and TRBJ2-5; D remains ambiguous. Trimming removed 5 bases at V and 1 base at J, with 5 bases between. Germline values: CDR1 MNHNY, CDR2 SVGAGI (reference sequence). The CDR3 is 12 amino acids. The CDR3 loop is CASSRPQETQYF. Written as DNA, the CDR3 is TGTGCCAGCAGTCGCCCCCAAGAGACCCAGTACTTC.

The chain employs TRBV4-1 and TRBJ2-2; 10 bases fit TRBD2. The CDR3 runs 19 residues. Germline values: CDR1 MGHRA, CDR2 YSYEKL. Trimming removed 2 bases from V and 7 bases from J; junction bases left unmatched: 16. CDR3 nucleotide sequence: TGCGCCAGCAGCCAATTGCTAGCGGGGGCCCGATCCGGGATCGGGGAGCTGTTTTTT. Residues: CASSQLLAGARSGIGELFF.

This clone came up once. The chain is built from TRBV6-6 and TRBJ1-4; D may be TRBD1 (6 bases). Trimming left V 6 bases short and J 3 bases short, with 11 bases between. Germline values: CDR1 MNHNY, CDR2 SVGAGI (reference sequence). The CDR3 is 14 amino acids. This CDR3 is CASRQGWANEKLFF. CDR3 DNA: TGTGCCAGCAGGCAGGGGTGGGCTAATGAAAAACTGTTTTTT.

This chain uses TRBV20-1 with TRBJ2-7, with D perhaps TRBD1 (7 bases). CDR3 length: 11 amino acids. Germline loops: CDR1 DFQATT, CDR2 SNEGSKA (reference sequence). The V end was cut by 3 bases, the J end by 6 bases, with 9 bases between. The DNA for the CDR3 is TGCAGTGCTAGGCGGGACAGCGAGCAGTACTTC. Residues: CSARRDSEQYF.

The rearrangement joins TRBV7-8 to TRBJ2-1, with 8 bases that match TRBD2. The CDR3 is 17 amino acids. Losses at the gene ends were 5 bases for V and 4 bases for J; bases not matched to a gene: 13. CDR1 and CDR2 from the germline V gene are SGHVS and FQNEAQ. CDR3 protein: CASSRPLREDPYNEQFF. CDR3 DNA: TGTGCCAGCAGCCGCCCGTTGCGGGAGGACCCATACAATGAGCAGTTCTTC.

J is TRBJ1-6 and V is TRBV9; 7 nucleotides align to TRBD1. Germline CDR1 and CDR2: SGDLS and YYNGEE. The V segment lost 4 bases and the J segment 9 bases; nucleotides outside the gene matches: 10. The CDR3 consists of 15 residues. The CDR3 bases are TGTGCCAGCAGCCCCTATACAGGGGAAGGTTCACCCCTCCACTTT. This encodes CASSPYTGEGSPLHF.

This clone was observed once. The chain couples TRBV9 to TRBJ1-1; D unresolved. The germline V gene encodes CDR1 SGDLS and CDR2 YYNGEE. The CDR3 has 13 amino acids. V was pared by 0 bases and J by 5 bases, with 8 bases between. The CDR3 DNA is TGTGCCAGCAGCGTAGGTCGGCAGACTGAAGCTTTCTTT. Encoded protein: CASSVGRQTEAFF.

The V and J genes are TRBV10-3 and TRBJ2-2, with TRBD1 identical over 10 bases. Germline lookup yields CDR1 ENHRY and CDR2 SYGVKD. The V segment lost 4 bases and the J segment 3 bases; nucleotides outside the gene matches: 8. The CDR3 totals 17 residues. The CDR3 spells CAISGDGDRGYTGELFF. The CDR3 DNA is TGTGCCATCAGTGGGGACGGGGACAGGGGTTACACCGGGGAGCTGTTTTTT.

The chain has TRBV5-1 and TRBJ2-3; 10 bases agree with TRBD1. Germline trimming cut 0 bases from V and 6 bases from J; bases unmatched to any gene: 4. From germline, CDR1 is SGHRS and CDR2 YFSETQ. This CDR3 is 15 amino acids long. In DNA form, the CDR3 reads TGCGCCAGCAGCTTGGGACAGGGGGCAGGTGATACGCAGTATTTT. This encodes CASSLGQGAGDTQYF. The whole variable domain, filled in from reference TRBV5-1 and TRBJ2-3, reads KAGVTQTPRYLIKTRGQQVTLSCSPISGHRSVSWYQQTPGQGLQFLFEYFSETQRNKGNFPGRFSGRQFSNSRSEMNVSTLELGDSALYLCASSLGQGAGDTQYFGPGTRLTVL.

This clone was detected a few times. This chain connects TRBV2 to TRBJ1-5; D possibly corresponds to TRBD1 (5 bases). This CDR3 spans 13 amino acids. CDR1 SNHLY and CDR2 FYNNEI come from the germline V gene. The CDR3 here is CASLREAGQPQHF. CDR3 bases: TGTGCTAGTCTTAGGGAGGCAGGGCAGCCCCAGCATTTT.

There are a few counts of this clone. The genes are TRBV6-6 and TRBJ1-5, with TRBD1 as a possible D gene (6 bases). The V end was cut by 0 bases, the J end by 3 bases, with 9 bases between. Per germline, CDR1 MNHNY and CDR2 SVGAGI (reference sequence). CDR3 length: 15 residues. As DNA, the CDR3 is TGTGCCAGCAGTTACTCCCGGGGGCCCAATCAGCCCCAGCATTTT. Encoded protein: CASSYSRGPNQPQHF.

The chain employs TRBV18 and TRBJ2-5, with unresolved D. Germline V CDR1 and CDR2: KGHSH, LQKENI. Trimming removed 3 bases at V and 2 bases at J, with 7 bases between. This CDR3 comprises 13 residues. The CDR3 DNA is TGTGCCAGCTCACCGGGATCACAAGAGACCCAGTACTTC. It is translated as CASSPGSQETQYF.

The chain has TRBV12-5 and TRBJ2-3; D ambiguous. The germline gives CDR1 LGHNT, CDR2 FRNRAP. This CDR3 is 12 amino acids long. The V end was cut by 0 bases, the J end by 3 bases, with 1 base between. This CDR3 is CASGLVTDTQYF. CDR3 coding DNA: TGTGCTAGTGGTTTGGTAACAGATACGCAGTATTTT.

The chain combines TRBV19 with TRBJ1-2, with 7 positions matching TRBD1. Trimming cost V 7 bases and J 4 bases; bases outside gene matches: 12. Germline V gene data show CDR1 as LNHDA and CDR2 as SQIVND (reference sequence). The CDR3 runs to 15 residues. CDR3 sequence (DNA): TGTGCCAGTACCAAGAGCAGGGGGATCATCTATGGCTACACCTTC. Its translation is CASTKSRGIIYGYTF.

The chain recombines TRBV14 with TRBJ2-5; tentative D call: TRBD1 (5 bases). The CDR3 extends over 15 amino acids. V was trimmed by 0 bases and J by 9 bases, leaving 17 bases between them. From germline, CDR1 is SGHDN and CDR2 FVKESK. The CDR3 sequence: CASSQEWQGGTAQYF. The CDR3 region has the DNA TGTGCCAGCAGCCAAGAATGGCAGGGTGGAACGGCCCAGTACTTC.

The gene calls are TRBV27 and TRBJ2-7; unclear D gene. There are 13 residues in the CDR3. In germline, CDR1 is MNHEY, CDR2 SMNVEV (reference sequence). Trimming stripped 0 bases from V and 1 base from J, with 4 bases between. DNA of the CDR3: TGTGCCAGCAGTTTATCGTTATCCTACGAGCAGTACTTC. Translation gives CASSLSLSYEQYF.

For the CDR3, the DNA is TGTGCCAGCAGTTTATCACCAGACTATGGCTACACCTTC. Protein sequence: CASSLSPDYGYTF. This chain uses TRBV27 with TRBJ1-2; D is uncertain. V lost 0 bases and J lost 3, with 5 bases in between. The germline V gene has CDR1 MNHEY and CDR2 SMNVEV (reference sequence). The CDR3 sequence is 13 residues long.

The chain's CDR3 is CASSESGASTDTQYF. The CDR3 nucleotides are TGCGCCAGCAGTGAGAGTGGGGCTAGCACAGATACGCAGTATTTT. V is TRBV10-2 and J is TRBJ2-3; possible D gene TRBD1, 5 bases. V lost 2 bases, J lost 0 bases, and 9 bases lay in between. Germline CDR1 and CDR2: WSHSY and SAAADI. CDR3 length: 15 amino acids.